This record looks at one T cell receptor (beta chain) sequence and its context. The antigen is undetermined. The sample originates from a study of a mutant IDH1 vaccine in newly diagnosed glioma. Study as a whole: The vaccination schedule gave patients eight doses in weeks 1, 3, 5, 7, 11, 15, 19 and 23. Most patients had received both radiotherapy and temozolomide, the prior options being radiotherapy, temozolomide, or both. Study-level points and caveats: Induction of immune responses by the vaccine occurred in roughly 93% of patients. It seemed that pseudoprogression was not linked to changes in the top peripheral T cell clonotypes.

Germline CDR1 reads KGHSH; CDR2 reads LQKENI. This CDR3 region has 16 residues. V was trimmed by 2 bases and J by 2 bases, leaving 10 bases between them. The assay was immunoSEQ multiplex PCR, and TCRdb's table has in-frame clones only and misses some. The repertoire includes fewer than 100,000 clones, 90% to 95% of them detected once, and approximately 0.58% sits in the top ten. Time point reported: week 5, during vaccination. One vaccine dose held 300 ug of mutant IDH1 20-mer peptide and came with topical imiquimod. The TCR sequence derives from a woman aged 45 to 65 with glioma. The specimen was PBMCs, collected from a glioma patient whose treatment included an IDH1 peptide vaccine. V and J are TRBV18 and TRBJ2-6, with D possibly matching TRBD2 (5 bases). In nucleotides, the CDR3 is TGTGCCAGCTCACCAGGGCCGGGGACTGGGGCCAACGTCCTGACTTTC. It translates to CASSPGPGTGANVLTF.